Presented here are 25 T cell receptor beta chains from one specimen sequenced in a study of beta chain features in type 1 diabetes. Overall study findings and caveats: Within each of all four CD4+ subsets, Type 1 diabetes patients had TCRB CDR3s that were moderately but significantly shorter.

The antigens for these receptors are not known. The investigators reverse transcribed all of the isolated RNA, so they sequenced expressed TCRB transcripts. Clones were read by immunoSEQ multiplex PCR, and TCRdb kept only the in-frame ones, dropping some. The table lists about 280,000 clones, approximately 16% of them singletons, with 0.015% to 0.017% in the top ten. What was sequenced was naive CD4+ T cells from blood. All receptors come from a man between 18 and 35 years old with type 1 diabetes.

In its sample, this clone was seen a few times. The CDR3: CASSLGGEANQPQHF. CDR3 DNA sequence: TGCGCCAGCAGCTTGGGTGGGGAGGCGAATCAGCCCCAGCATTTT. This rearrangement joins TRBV5-1 to TRBJ1-5, with D unclear. Germline CDR1 reads SGHRS; CDR2 reads YFSETQ. There are 15 residues in the CDR3. The V and J ends lost 0 bases and 4 bases respectively, with 11 bases between them.

This clone showed up just a few times. The V gene is TRBV23-1, the J gene TRBJ2-5; 12 bases agree with TRBD2. TRBV23-1 falls under the ORF class, with uncertain function. The CDR3 sequence is 16 residues long. V trimming: 4 bases; J trimming: 5 bases; junction bases outside the gene matches: 8. CDR3 in amino acids: CASSLNLAGGPETQYF. CDR3 coding DNA: TGCGCCAGCAGTCTCAATCTAGCGGGGGGGCCCGAGACCCAGTACTTC.

The chain has TRBV7-9 and TRBJ2-3; no definite D call. V lost 7 bases and J 0 bases, leaving 11 bases between the germline ends. Germline V gene data show CDR1 as SEHNR and CDR2 as FQNEAQ (reference sequence). The CDR3 consists of 14 residues. In nucleotides, the CDR3 is TGTGCCAGCACCTTCTCGCGGAGCACAGATACGCAGTATTTT. This sequence encodes CASTFSRSTDTQYF. Complete variable domain (other parts from reference TRBV7-9 and TRBJ2-3): DTGVSQNPRHKITKRGQNVTFRCDPISEHNRLYWYRQTLGQGPEFLTYFQNEAQLEKSRLLSDRFSAERPKGSFSTLEIQRTEQGDSAMYLCASTFSRSTDTQYFGPGTRLTVL.

This clone was seen a few times. The V gene is TRBV19, the J gene TRBJ2-5, with 8 positions matching TRBD2. Per germline, CDR1 LNHDA and CDR2 SQIVND (reference sequence). The trim removed 10 bases at V and 6 bases at J, leaving 10 bases unmatched. There are 13 residues in the CDR3. The CDR3 coding sequence is TGTGCCACGTTTAGCGGGATGGAACAGACCCAGTACTTC. Translating gives CATFSGMEQTQYF. The entire variable domain, with the rest obtained from reference TRBV19 and TRBJ2-5, is as follows: DGGITQSPKYLFRKEGQNVTLSCEQNLNHDAMYWYRQDPGQGLRLIYYSQIVNDFQKGDIAEGYSVSREKKESFPLTVTSAQKNPTAFYLCATFSGMEQTQYFGPGTRLLVL.

This clone was recorded a few times. The CDR3 is CSARDLRGQFF. CDR3 sequence (DNA): TGCAGTGCTAGAGATCTCAGAGGGCAGTTCTTC. The rearrangement joins TRBV20-1 to TRBJ2-1; D ambiguous. The length of the CDR3 is 11 residues. From germline, CDR1 is DFQATT and CDR2 SNEGSKA (reference sequence). V shed 0 bases and J shed 12 bases, with 9 bases lying between them.

This clone has more than one count but fewer than ten. In DNA, the CDR3 is TGTGCCAGCAGCGCACAGGACAGAGACTACGAGCAGTACTTC. The encoded protein is CASSAQDRDYEQYF. The chain is built from TRBV6-7 and TRBJ2-7; D is perhaps TRBD1 (6 bases). TRBV6-7 belongs to the ORF category, with a function that is uncertain. The V and J ends lost 6 bases and 3 bases respectively, with 15 bases between them. This CDR3 contains 14 residues.

This chain uses TRBV7-2 with TRBJ2-7; 10 nucleotides match TRBD2. This CDR3 comprises 17 residues. Germline V gives CDR1 SGHTA, CDR2 FQGNSA. The V and J ends lost 0 bases and 4 bases, in that order; junction bases with no gene match: 9. The CDR3 nucleotides are TGTGCCAGCAGCTTAGCGCCAGCGGGAGGGCCCTCTTACGAGCAGTACTTC. Its protein is CASSLAPAGGPSYEQYF.

This chain connects TRBV5-4 to TRBJ1-2; 8 positions agree with TRBD1. This CDR3 is 16 amino acids long. From germline, CDR1 is SGHNT and CDR2 YYREEE (reference sequence). Trimming removed 4 bases from V and 5 bases from J; junction bases left unmatched: 13. CDR3 DNA: TGTGCCAGCAGCCTATTCACCGGGACAGGAAGGTATGGCTACACCTTC. Translation gives CASSLFTGTGRYGYTF.

This clone was found a few times. The V and J genes are TRBV7-9 and TRBJ1-1; no firm D call. V lost 1 base and J lost 4, with 10 bases in between. The CDR3 is made up of 14 amino acids. The germline CDR1 and CDR2 sequences are SEHNR and FQNEAQ (reference sequence). CDR3 protein: CASSLVSRSTEAFF. Here the CDR3 DNA reads TGTGCCAGCAGCTTAGTATCCAGATCCACTGAAGCTTTCTTT. The full variable domain, rest sourced from reference TRBV7-9 and TRBJ1-1, is DTGVSQNPRHKITKRGQNVTFRCDPISEHNRLYWYRQTLGQGPEFLTYFQNEAQLEKSRLLSDRFSAERPKGSFSTLEIQRTEQGDSAMYLCASSLVSRSTEAFFGQGTRLTVV.

This clone was found a few times. The V and J genes are TRBV4-3 and TRBJ2-3; tentative D call: TRBD2 (5 bases). Germline-derived CDR1 and CDR2 are LGHNA and YSLEER. CDR3 size: 16 residues. The V end was cut by 2 bases, the J end by 2 bases, with 14 bases between. The CDR3 sequence: CASSQRGIKNTDTQYF. DNA for the CDR3: TGCGCCAGCAGCCAAAGAGGGATCAAGAACACAGATACGCAGTATTTT.

The V and J genes are TRBV7-9 and TRBJ1-5; D possibly corresponds to TRBD1 (6 bases). This CDR3 contains 14 residues. The V end was cut by 5 bases, the J end by 7 bases, with 15 bases between. The germline CDR1 and CDR2 sequences are SEHNR and FQNEAQ (reference sequence). The CDR3 spells CASSLGAGWQPQHF. The CDR3 DNA sequence: TGTGCCAGCAGCCTGGGGGCTGGCTGGCAGCCCCAGCATTTT.

This clone was observed a few times. The chain employs TRBV27 and TRBJ2-7; 9 bases align to TRBD1. CDR1 is MNHEY, CDR2 SMNVEV, per germline (reference sequence). CDR3 size: 15 residues. The junction had 0 bases not matched to a gene; V was cut back by 0 bases and J by 0 bases. The DNA of the CDR3 is TGTGCCAGCAGTTTATCACAGGGGGCCTCCTACGAGCAGTACTTC. This codes for CASSLSQGASYEQYF.

The chain joins TRBV5-4 to TRBJ2-5, with 8 bases lining up with TRBD2. CDR1 is SGHNT, CDR2 YYREEE, per germline (reference sequence). J lost 3 bases, V lost 3 bases, and 4 bases had no gene match. CDR3 length equals 14 residues. This CDR3 is CASSWSREEETQYF. CDR3 bases: TGTGCCAGCAGCTGGTCGCGGGAGGAAGAGACCCAGTACTTC.

The rearrangement links TRBV20-1 to TRBJ2-2; 7 positions agree with TRBD2. CDR1 is DFQATT and CDR2 is SNEGSKA in the germline V gene (reference sequence). There are 11 residues in the CDR3. The CDR3 protein is CGGANTGELFF. CDR3 nucleotides: TGCGGGGGGGCGAACACCGGGGAGCTGTTTTTT.

This rearrangement joins TRBV29-1 to TRBJ2-7; 7 bases are shared with TRBD1. The CDR3 is made up of 12 amino acids. Germline V lookup: CDR1 SQVTM, CDR2 ANQGSEA. Trimming removed 7 bases from V and 1 base from J; junction bases left unmatched: 4. CDR3 bases: TGCAGCGCGGGGACAGCGTCCTACGAGCAGTACTTC. Its protein is CSAGTASYEQYF.

This clone was detected a few times. The rearrangement joins TRBV2 to TRBJ2-7; maybe TRBD2 (5 bases). CDR1 is SNHLY, CDR2 FYNNEI, per germline. V was shortened by 6 bases and J by 5 bases, with 14 bases between the two germline ends. The CDR3 length is 13 residues. CDR3 DNA: TGTGCCAGCAGCTCGGGGATATTGAACGAGCAGTACTTC. Residues: CASSSGILNEQYF. Full variable domain (rest looked up from reference TRBV2 and TRBJ2-7): EPEVTQTPSHQVTQMGQEVILRCVPISNHLYFYWYRQILGQKVEFLVSFYNNEISEKSEIFDDQFSVERPDGSNFTLKIRSTKLEDSAMYFCASSSGILNEQYFGPGTRLTVT.

V usage is TRBV2 and J usage is TRBJ2-3, with 7 bases matching TRBD2. The germline V gene has CDR1 SNHLY and CDR2 FYNNEI. This CDR3 is 15 amino acids long. V lost 5 bases and J lost 1; bases outside the gene matches: 6. The CDR3 protein is CASSSDSGGTDTQYF. CDR3 nucleotide sequence: TGTGCCAGCAGTAGTGACAGCGGGGGCACAGATACGCAGTATTTT.

This rearrangement joins TRBV28 to TRBJ2-1, with 7 bases identical to TRBD2. The CDR3 runs to 17 residues. With 7 bases clipped from V and 0 bases from J, the junction kept 12 bases outside the gene matches. Per the germline V gene, CDR1 is MDHEN and CDR2 is SYDVKM. The CDR3 region has the DNA TGTGCCAGCATTACGGCTAGCGGTCTTTTCTCCTACAATGAGCAGTTCTTC. It yields the protein CASITASGLFSYNEQFF.

On this clone: Because the CDR3's place on the DNA is in doubt, the DNA is left out and the CDR3 is given as listed by TCRdb. The chain couples TRBV2 to TRBJ2-7; the table's D call TRBD1 went unverified against the DNA. The CDR3 totals 12 residues, both ends included. Germline values: CDR1 SNHLY, CDR2 FYNNEI. CDR3 protein: CASKFGTGSRYF.

The V gene is TRBV6-1, the J gene TRBJ2-7; 10 nucleotides agree with TRBD1. The V segment lost 4 bases and the J segment 3 bases; nucleotides outside the gene matches: 3. The CDR3 covers 14 residues. Per germline, CDR1 MNHNS and CDR2 SASEGT. The CDR3 sequence is CASSADRGNYEQYF. CDR3 nucleotides: TGTGCCAGCAGTGCGGACAGGGGGAACTACGAGCAGTACTTC.

V and J are TRBV28 and TRBJ1-5, with no clear D. Germline CDR1 MDHEN, CDR2 SYDVKM. The V gene lost 4 bases and the J gene lost 6 bases, with 4 bases spanning the gap. The length of the CDR3 is 11 residues. For the CDR3, the DNA is TGTGCCAGCAGTTATCTTCAGCCCCAGCATTTT. As protein: CASSYLQPQHF.

This clone has just a few counts. The chain joins TRBV25-1 to TRBJ2-3, with 8 bases aligning to TRBD1. The CDR3 spans 16 residues. The V gene end was trimmed by 6 bases and the J gene end by 4 bases; junction bases not matched to a gene: 12. Germline CDR1 and CDR2: MGHDK and SYGVNS. As DNA, the CDR3 is TGTGCCAGCAGCTTCCGACAGGGGTTCGTCGCAGATACGCAGTATTTT. Translating gives CASSFRQGFVADTQYF.

This clone came up a few times. The J gene is TRBJ2-1, the V gene TRBV28; D remains ambiguous. The CDR3 runs to 12 residues. V was clipped by 5 bases and J by 10 bases, with 12 bases between them. The germline V gene encodes CDR1 MDHEN and CDR2 SYDVKM. The CDR3 nucleotides are TGTGCCAGCAGTCTAATTGCGACAGAGCAGTTCTTC. Amino acid sequence: CASSLIATEQFF. Drawing the rest from reference TRBV28 and TRBJ2-1, the complete variable domain is DVKVTQSSRYLVKRTGEKVFLECVQDMDHENMFWYRQDPGLGLRLIYFSYDVKMKEKGDIPEGYSVSREKKERFSLILESASTNQTSMYLCASSLIATEQFFGPGTRLTVL.

The rearrangement links TRBV27 to TRBJ2-1; 7 bases are a match to TRBD1. Germline trimming cut 2 bases from V and 7 bases from J; bases unmatched to any gene: 8. Germline assignment: CDR1 MNHEY and CDR2 SMNVEV (reference sequence). CDR3 length: 15 amino acids. CDR3 loop: CASSLQTGPRNEQFF. CDR3 coding DNA: TGTGCCAGCAGTTTACAGACAGGGCCAAGGAATGAGCAGTTCTTC.

The V gene is TRBV5-1, the J gene TRBJ1-2, with 11 bases aligning to TRBD1. This CDR3 spans 14 amino acids. V lost 5 bases and J lost 6; bases outside the gene matches: 6. Germline CDR1 reads SGHRS; CDR2 reads YFSETQ. CDR3: CASRPGGQGDGYTF. CDR3 in DNA: TGCGCCAGCAGGCCGGGGGGACAGGGGGATGGCTACACCTTC.